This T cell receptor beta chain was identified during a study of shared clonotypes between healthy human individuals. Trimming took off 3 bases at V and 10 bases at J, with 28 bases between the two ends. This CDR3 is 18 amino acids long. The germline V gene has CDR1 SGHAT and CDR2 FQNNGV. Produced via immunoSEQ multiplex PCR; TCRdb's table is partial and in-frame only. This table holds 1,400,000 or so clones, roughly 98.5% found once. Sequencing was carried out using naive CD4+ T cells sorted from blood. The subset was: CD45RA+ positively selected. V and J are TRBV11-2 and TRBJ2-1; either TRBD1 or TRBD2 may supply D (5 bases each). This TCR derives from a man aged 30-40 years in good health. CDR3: CASSFYPRGRASSWEQFF. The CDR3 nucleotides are TGTGCCAGCAGCTTCTACCCCCGGGGCAGGGCGTCGTCTTGGGAGCAGTTCTTC.